At least ten counts were recorded for the clone carrying this T cell receptor beta chain. These data come from a study of T cells of healthy individuals. MiXCR, run by TCRdb on the 5' RACE reads, gives a single entry per CDR3 protein. The sample has about 53,000 distinct CDR3 sequences, roughly 15% seen once. The CDR3 is made up of 15 amino acids. Germline values: CDR1 SQVTM, CDR2 ANQGSEA. With 4 bases clipped from V and 3 bases from J, the junction kept 7 bases outside the gene matches. The V and J genes are TRBV29-1 and TRBJ1-4, with TRBD1 identical over 8 bases. The TCR originated in a human donor in good health. CDR3 protein: CSVAQGALPNEKLFF. Here the CDR3 DNA reads TGCAGCGTTGCCCAGGGGGCGCTTCCTAATGAAAAACTGTTTTTT.